The 25 T cell receptor beta chains reported below all come from one sample, sequenced in a study of blood T cells in healthy people across ages. Alongside a J-beta primer mix, a sample-barcoded 5' primer served in a second PCR lasting 7 to 11 cycles. TCRdb re-analysed the 5' RACE reads in MiXCR, keeping a single row per CDR3 protein. This repertoire shows 500,000 to 650,000 distinct CDR3 sequences, around a quarter found once; its top ten account for 3% to 4%. These same records also appear under a second study, on T cells of mothers and their children.

Input material: blood. The receptor source for this set is a boy aged 2-15 years in good health.

V is TRBV29-1 and J is TRBJ1-2; no clear D. Germline CDR1 reads SQVTM; CDR2 reads ANQGSEA. Trimming took off 7 bases at V and 8 bases at J, with 14 bases between the two ends. The CDR3 runs to 11 residues. The CDR3 protein is CSAGSLWGYTF. CDR3 sequence (DNA): TGCAGCGCTGGCAGTCTGTGGGGCTACACCTTC.

The chain employs TRBV12-3 or TRBV12-4 and TRBJ2-1; 10 bases line up with TRBD2. The length of the CDR3 is 14 residues. Trimming took 6 bases from V and 6 from J; bases not matched to a gene: 5. The CDR3 nucleotides read TGTGCCAGCAGGGGGACTAGCGCGGCCAATGAGCAGTTCTTC. Protein: CASRGTSAANEQFF.

The rearrangement links TRBV5-1 to TRBJ2-3; 11 bases are shared with TRBD2. Looked up from germline, CDR1 is SGHRS and CDR2 is YFSETQ. J was trimmed by 5 bases and V by 2 bases; bases with no gene match: 7. The CDR3 sequence is 16 residues long. CDR3 nucleotides: TGCGCCAGCAGCTTTGGTAGCGGGGGGGCCGGAGATACGCAGTATTTT. The encoded protein is CASSFGSGGAGDTQYF.

The J gene is TRBJ2-3, the V gene TRBV5-1, with D perhaps matching TRBD1 (5 bases). Germline lookup yields CDR1 SGHRS and CDR2 YFSETQ. V was pared by 5 bases and J by 4 bases, with 17 bases between. The CDR3 sequence is 15 residues long. CDR3 DNA sequence: TGCGCCAGCAGGGTGACAGAAGAAGGGGCAGATACGCAGTATTTT. It specifies CASRVTEEGADTQYF.

The sample holds a few counts of this clonotype. The V call is TRBV7-8, the J call TRBJ1-4; D possibly corresponds to TRBD1 (5 bases). Per the germline V gene, CDR1 is SGHVS and CDR2 is FQNEAQ. The CDR3 sequence is 16 residues long. The germline V and J ends were trimmed by 5 bases and 8 bases, with 21 bases remaining between them. The CDR3 DNA follows: TGTGCCAGCAGCCTGCGGGACTCACCATATAGAGAAAAACTGTTTTTT. Translation gives CASSLRDSPYREKLFF.

This clonotype was seen a few times. The chain joins TRBV19 to TRBJ2-5; 8 bases are shared with TRBD2. The CDR3 covers 15 residues. CDR1 is LNHDA, CDR2 SQIVND, per germline (reference sequence). V shed 1 base, J shed 2 bases, and the junction held 3 bases outside the gene matches. This CDR3 is CASSIGLAQQETQYF. The CDR3 DNA is TGTGCCAGTAGTATAGGACTAGCGCAACAAGAGACCCAGTACTTC.

This chain uses TRBV6-1 with TRBJ2-5, with D tentatively TRBD1 (6 bases). CDR3 length: 13 residues. Germline assignment: CDR1 MNHNS and CDR2 SASEGT. V was pared by 10 bases and J by 0 bases, with 12 bases between. The CDR3 protein is CATNRENQETQYF. DNA of the CDR3: TGTGCCACCAACAGGGAAAACCAAGAGACCCAGTACTTC.

This chain joins TRBV10-3 and TRBJ2-7; no definite D call. From germline, CDR1 is ENHRY and CDR2 SYGVKD. CDR3 length: 12 amino acids. V lost 6 bases, J lost 1 base, and 7 bases lay in between. The CDR3 DNA is TGTGCCATCAGGGAAGGGTCCTACGAGCAGTACTTC. Protein sequence: CAIREGSYEQYF.

A remark on this clonotype: At one boundary the junction diverges from the germline segment, which might be a read error. The chain recombines TRBV5-1 with TRBJ2-5, with 12 bases lining up with TRBD2. Germline V CDR1 and CDR2: SGHRS, YFSETQ. The CDR3 runs 17 residues. CDR3 loop: CASNLRLTSGRQETQYF. The CDR3 nucleotides are TGCGCCAGCAACTTGCGTTTGACTAGCGGGAGACAAGAGACCCAGTACTTC.

This clonotype was seen repeatedly, ten times or more. The chain recombines TRBV7-2 with TRBJ2-2; no clear D. CDR1 is SGHTA, CDR2 FQGNSA, per germline. The CDR3 contains 13 residues. Trimming pared 6 bases from V and 0 bases from J, leaving 5 bases between. CDR3 sequence (DNA): TGTGCCAGCAGTCCCTCGAACACCGGGGAGCTGTTTTTT. This gives the protein CASSPSNTGELFF. Full variable domain (outside the CDR3, taken from reference TRBV7-2 and TRBJ2-2): GAGVSQSPSNKVTEKGKDVELRCDPISGHTALYWYRQSLGQGLEFLIYFQGNSAPDKSGLPSDRFSAERTGGSVSTLTIQRTQQEDSAVYLCASSPSNTGELFFGEGSRLTVL.

The chain carries TRBV6-1 and TRBJ1-4, with D unclear. Germline V gene data show CDR1 as MNHNS and CDR2 as SASEGT. The length of the CDR3 is 14 residues. Trimming stripped 5 bases from V and 7 bases from J, with 14 bases between. The CDR3 loop reads CASSLQEFGEKLFF. Written as DNA, the CDR3 is TGTGCCAGCAGTCTTCAGGAATTCGGTGAAAAACTGTTTTTT.

The J gene is TRBJ2-3, the V gene TRBV24-1, with D possibly matching TRBD2 (6 bases). Germline CDR1 and CDR2: KGHDR and SFDVKD. Trimming cost V 9 bases and J 6 bases, with 24 bases left between them. The CDR3 sequence is 16 residues long. This CDR3 reads CATGTDYYSAVDTQYF. Written as DNA, the CDR3 is TGTGCCACCGGAACGGACTACTATTCAGCGGTGGATACGCAGTATTTT.

The chain has TRBV6-5 and TRBJ2-7; perhaps D is TRBD1 or TRBD2 (5 bases each). Trimming shortened V by 5 bases and J by 8 bases, and 10 bases separated the two germline ends. Germline loops: CDR1 MNHEY, CDR2 SVGAGI. The CDR3 covers 11 residues. The CDR3 is CASSLRGKQYF. The CDR3 DNA reads TGTGCCAGCAGTCTCCGGGGCAAGCAGTACTTC.

On this clonotype: One junction end disagrees with the germline gene, perhaps due to a read error. The chain joins TRBV20-1 to TRBJ2-4; unclear D gene. This CDR3 has 15 residues. Germline V gives CDR1 DFQATT, CDR2 SNEGSKA (reference sequence). CDR3: CSARQVGSVKNIQHF. CDR3 DNA sequence: TGCAGTGCGCGCCAGGTGGGGTCGGTTAAAAACATTCAGCACTTC.

This clonotype was picked up many times. The chain combines TRBV7-2 with TRBJ2-2, with D unresolved. Trimming removed 2 bases at V and 0 bases at J, with 7 bases between. Germline CDR1 SGHTA, CDR2 FQGNSA. This CDR3 is built from 15 residues. The CDR3: CASSLNSANTGELFF. The CDR3 DNA reads TGTGCCAGCAGCTTAAACAGCGCGAACACCGGGGAGCTGTTTTTT. Full variable domain (rest looked up from reference TRBV7-2 and TRBJ2-2): GAGVSQSPSNKVTEKGKDVELRCDPISGHTALYWYRQSLGQGLEFLIYFQGNSAPDKSGLPSDRFSAERTGGSVSTLTIQRTQQEDSAVYLCASSLNSANTGELFFGEGSRLTVL.

This clonotype showed up just a few times. The gene calls are TRBV14 and TRBJ2-1; D is tentatively TRBD1 or TRBD2 (5 bases each). The CDR3 has 15 residues. Trimming shortened V by 4 bases and J by 0 bases, and 10 bases separated the two germline ends. Germline V gene sequence: CDR1 SGHDN, CDR2 FVKESK. CDR3 in amino acids: CASSPWGSSYNEQFF. The CDR3 DNA reads TGTGCCAGCAGCCCCTGGGGGAGCTCCTACAATGAGCAGTTCTTC.

This clonotype showed up just a few times. The chain joins TRBV6-1 to TRBJ2-5; D may correspond to TRBD1 or TRBD2 (5 bases each). The CDR3 spans 13 residues. Trimming shortened V by 4 bases and J by 5 bases, and 11 bases separated the two germline ends. CDR1 and CDR2 (germline): MNHNS, SASEGT. CDR3 sequence reads: CASSALREETQYF. DNA for the CDR3: TGTGCCAGCAGTGCGCTCAGGGAGGAGACCCAGTACTTC.

V is TRBV5-4 and J is TRBJ2-4, with a tentative D call TRBD2 (5 bases). V dropped 4 bases and J dropped 8 bases, with 16 bases sitting between them. CDR1 and CDR2 (germline): SGHNT, YYREEE (reference sequence). The CDR3 runs to 14 residues. The CDR3 here is CASSPHEGLDIQYF. DNA for the CDR3: TGTGCCAGCAGCCCCCATGAGGGCCTTGACATTCAGTACTTC. The full variable domain, rest sourced from reference TRBV5-4 and TRBJ2-4, is ETGVTQSPTHLIKTRGQQVTLRCSSQSGHNTVSWYQQALGQGPQFIFQYYREEENGRGNFPPRFSGLQFPNYSSELNVNALELDDSALYLCASSPHEGLDIQYFGAGTRLSVL.

The rearrangement uses TRBV9 and TRBJ2-7; possible D gene TRBD2, 5 bases. Looked up from germline, CDR1 is SGDLS and CDR2 is YYNGEE. CDR3 length equals 14 residues. The V end was cut by 4 bases, the J end by 5 bases, with 16 bases between. DNA of the CDR3: TGTGCCAGCAGCATCATTTTTGGAGGTCACGAGCAGTACTTC. As protein: CASSIIFGGHEQYF. Together with reference TRBV9 and TRBJ2-7, the CDR3 gives the full variable domain: DSGVTQTPKHLITATGQRVTLRCSPRSGDLSVYWYQQSLDQGLQFLIQYYNGEERAKGNILERFSAQQFPDLHSELNLSSLELGDSALYFCASSIIFGGHEQYFGPGTRLTVT.

In its sample, this clonotype was seen a few times. The chain uses TRBV18 and TRBJ1-1; TRBD1 matches 8 bases. Germline V CDR1 and CDR2: KGHSH, LQKENI. J gave up 0 bases and V 3 bases, and 3 bases lay outside the gene matches. The CDR3 has 15 amino acids. Written as DNA, the CDR3 is TGTGCCAGCTCACCGTCGACAGGGGTGAACACTGAAGCTTTCTTT. This codes for CASSPSTGVNTEAFF.

This clonotype appeared a few times. This chain uses TRBV3-1 with TRBJ2-2; D not certain. Deletions cut 4 bases from V and 7 bases from J, with 7 bases between. The CDR3 is 12 amino acids. In germline, CDR1 is LGHDT, CDR2 YNNKEL (reference sequence). The CDR3 reads CASSRLLGELFF. DNA of the CDR3: TGTGCCAGCAGCCGACTTCTCGGGGAGCTGTTTTTT.

The chain carries TRBV11-2 and TRBJ2-5; D not resolved. TRBJ2-7 explains the end of the DNA better; the J call may be wrong. This CDR3 is 14 amino acids long. Germline V gives CDR1 SGHAT, CDR2 FQNNGV. CDR3 protein: CASSSLWGTYEQYF. The CDR3 DNA sequence: TGTGCCAGCAGCTCCCTCTGGGGTACCTACGAGCAGTACTTC.

The chain recombines TRBV7-9 with TRBJ2-5; 7 nucleotides match TRBD2. This CDR3 region has 15 residues. Germline CDR1 and CDR2: SEHNR and FQNEAQ (reference sequence). The ends lost 5 bases at V and 2 bases at J; junction bases unmatched: 8. CDR3 nucleotide sequence: TGTGCCAGCAGCGCGAGTGGGACTACACAAGAGACCCAGTACTTC. Its protein product is CASSASGTTQETQYF.

The chain combines TRBV7-8 with TRBJ2-1; a possible D gene is TRBD1 (5 bases). CDR1 and CDR2 (germline): SGHVS, FQNEAQ. V was pared by 11 bases and J by 12 bases, with 29 bases between. The CDR3 is made up of 15 amino acids. CDR3 protein: CASLGGALKVDGQFF. Written as DNA, the CDR3 is TGTGCCTCCTTAGGTGGGGCCCTTAAGGTCGATGGGCAGTTCTTC.

This clonotype has more than one count but fewer than ten. This chain uses TRBV2 with TRBJ2-3; D call uncertain. Trimming cost V 5 bases and J 0 bases, with 15 bases left between them. Germline V gives CDR1 SNHLY, CDR2 FYNNEI. The CDR3 consists of 16 residues. Here the CDR3 DNA reads TGTGCCAGCAGTTCTGACCAGACCCCTAGCACAGATACGCAGTATTTT. Protein: CASSSDQTPSTDTQYF.